The subject of this entry is one TCR beta chain. The data stem from a study of blood T cell repertoires in COVID-19. Study as a whole: COVID-19 samples collected from the United States, Italy and Spain covered acute and convalescent phases.

The CDR3 extends over 14 amino acids. V lost 11 bases, J lost 5 bases, and 19 bases lay in between. In germline, CDR1 is MDHEN, CDR2 SYDVKM. Data came from immunoSEQ multiplex PCR; TCRdb stores just in-frame clones and leaves some out. The sample contains 150,000 or so clones, approximately 85% of which appear only once. Sequencing used peripheral blood. The V call is TRBV28, the J call TRBJ1-5; D might be TRBD1 (5 bases). The sequence derives from a man aged 55-75 years with COVID-19, enrolled during active disease. The CDR3 DNA reads as TGTGCCTCACGACAGTCCTTGCTGTATCAGCCCCAGCATTTT. Translating gives CASRQSLLYQPQHF.